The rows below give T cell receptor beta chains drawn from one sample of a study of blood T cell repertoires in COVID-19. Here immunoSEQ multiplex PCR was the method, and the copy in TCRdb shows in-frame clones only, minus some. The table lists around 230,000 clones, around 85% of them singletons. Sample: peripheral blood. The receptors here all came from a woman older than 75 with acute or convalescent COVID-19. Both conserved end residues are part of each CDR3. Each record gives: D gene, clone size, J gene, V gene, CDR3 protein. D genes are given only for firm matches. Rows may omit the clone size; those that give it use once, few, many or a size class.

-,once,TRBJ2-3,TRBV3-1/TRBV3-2,CASSQDLSTDTQYF
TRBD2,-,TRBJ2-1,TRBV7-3,CASSPGGLAGHNEQFF
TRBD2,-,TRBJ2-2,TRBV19,CASNPGGPAGELFF
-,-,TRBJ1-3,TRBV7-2,CASSLVYSGNTIYF
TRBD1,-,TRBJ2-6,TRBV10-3,CAISDGTGPSGANVLTF
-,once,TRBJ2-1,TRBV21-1,CASQGPGGRNEQFF
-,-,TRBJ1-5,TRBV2,CASSEDRAGNQPQHF
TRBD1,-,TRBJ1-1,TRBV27,CASSFRRGSNTEAFF
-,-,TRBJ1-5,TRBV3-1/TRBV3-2,CASSQNPSYQPQHF
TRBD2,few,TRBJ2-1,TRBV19,CASSTSGSFEGEQFF
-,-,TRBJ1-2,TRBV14,CASSQARLSTGYTF
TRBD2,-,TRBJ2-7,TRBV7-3,CASSPGGDHRTGEQYF
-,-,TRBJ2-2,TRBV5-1,CASSRLTDSRNTGELFF
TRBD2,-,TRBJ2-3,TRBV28,CASTSQGLAFGYTQYF
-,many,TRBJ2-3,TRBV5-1,CASSSELGLSADTQYF
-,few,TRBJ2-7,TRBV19,CASSRAATYEQYF
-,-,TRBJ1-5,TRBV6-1,CASSPPGNQPQHF
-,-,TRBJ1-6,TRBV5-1,CASSLDRHSPLHF
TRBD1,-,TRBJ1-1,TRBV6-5,CASTRDREGSEAFF
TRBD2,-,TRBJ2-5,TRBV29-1,CSTTGTSGGAAETQYF
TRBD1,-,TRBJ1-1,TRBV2,CASRGDRGNTEAFF
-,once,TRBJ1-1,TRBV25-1,CASSEQGQTEAFF
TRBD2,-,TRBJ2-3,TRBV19,CASSNAGGFTDTQYF
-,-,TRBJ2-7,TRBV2,CASSEGRAYEQYF